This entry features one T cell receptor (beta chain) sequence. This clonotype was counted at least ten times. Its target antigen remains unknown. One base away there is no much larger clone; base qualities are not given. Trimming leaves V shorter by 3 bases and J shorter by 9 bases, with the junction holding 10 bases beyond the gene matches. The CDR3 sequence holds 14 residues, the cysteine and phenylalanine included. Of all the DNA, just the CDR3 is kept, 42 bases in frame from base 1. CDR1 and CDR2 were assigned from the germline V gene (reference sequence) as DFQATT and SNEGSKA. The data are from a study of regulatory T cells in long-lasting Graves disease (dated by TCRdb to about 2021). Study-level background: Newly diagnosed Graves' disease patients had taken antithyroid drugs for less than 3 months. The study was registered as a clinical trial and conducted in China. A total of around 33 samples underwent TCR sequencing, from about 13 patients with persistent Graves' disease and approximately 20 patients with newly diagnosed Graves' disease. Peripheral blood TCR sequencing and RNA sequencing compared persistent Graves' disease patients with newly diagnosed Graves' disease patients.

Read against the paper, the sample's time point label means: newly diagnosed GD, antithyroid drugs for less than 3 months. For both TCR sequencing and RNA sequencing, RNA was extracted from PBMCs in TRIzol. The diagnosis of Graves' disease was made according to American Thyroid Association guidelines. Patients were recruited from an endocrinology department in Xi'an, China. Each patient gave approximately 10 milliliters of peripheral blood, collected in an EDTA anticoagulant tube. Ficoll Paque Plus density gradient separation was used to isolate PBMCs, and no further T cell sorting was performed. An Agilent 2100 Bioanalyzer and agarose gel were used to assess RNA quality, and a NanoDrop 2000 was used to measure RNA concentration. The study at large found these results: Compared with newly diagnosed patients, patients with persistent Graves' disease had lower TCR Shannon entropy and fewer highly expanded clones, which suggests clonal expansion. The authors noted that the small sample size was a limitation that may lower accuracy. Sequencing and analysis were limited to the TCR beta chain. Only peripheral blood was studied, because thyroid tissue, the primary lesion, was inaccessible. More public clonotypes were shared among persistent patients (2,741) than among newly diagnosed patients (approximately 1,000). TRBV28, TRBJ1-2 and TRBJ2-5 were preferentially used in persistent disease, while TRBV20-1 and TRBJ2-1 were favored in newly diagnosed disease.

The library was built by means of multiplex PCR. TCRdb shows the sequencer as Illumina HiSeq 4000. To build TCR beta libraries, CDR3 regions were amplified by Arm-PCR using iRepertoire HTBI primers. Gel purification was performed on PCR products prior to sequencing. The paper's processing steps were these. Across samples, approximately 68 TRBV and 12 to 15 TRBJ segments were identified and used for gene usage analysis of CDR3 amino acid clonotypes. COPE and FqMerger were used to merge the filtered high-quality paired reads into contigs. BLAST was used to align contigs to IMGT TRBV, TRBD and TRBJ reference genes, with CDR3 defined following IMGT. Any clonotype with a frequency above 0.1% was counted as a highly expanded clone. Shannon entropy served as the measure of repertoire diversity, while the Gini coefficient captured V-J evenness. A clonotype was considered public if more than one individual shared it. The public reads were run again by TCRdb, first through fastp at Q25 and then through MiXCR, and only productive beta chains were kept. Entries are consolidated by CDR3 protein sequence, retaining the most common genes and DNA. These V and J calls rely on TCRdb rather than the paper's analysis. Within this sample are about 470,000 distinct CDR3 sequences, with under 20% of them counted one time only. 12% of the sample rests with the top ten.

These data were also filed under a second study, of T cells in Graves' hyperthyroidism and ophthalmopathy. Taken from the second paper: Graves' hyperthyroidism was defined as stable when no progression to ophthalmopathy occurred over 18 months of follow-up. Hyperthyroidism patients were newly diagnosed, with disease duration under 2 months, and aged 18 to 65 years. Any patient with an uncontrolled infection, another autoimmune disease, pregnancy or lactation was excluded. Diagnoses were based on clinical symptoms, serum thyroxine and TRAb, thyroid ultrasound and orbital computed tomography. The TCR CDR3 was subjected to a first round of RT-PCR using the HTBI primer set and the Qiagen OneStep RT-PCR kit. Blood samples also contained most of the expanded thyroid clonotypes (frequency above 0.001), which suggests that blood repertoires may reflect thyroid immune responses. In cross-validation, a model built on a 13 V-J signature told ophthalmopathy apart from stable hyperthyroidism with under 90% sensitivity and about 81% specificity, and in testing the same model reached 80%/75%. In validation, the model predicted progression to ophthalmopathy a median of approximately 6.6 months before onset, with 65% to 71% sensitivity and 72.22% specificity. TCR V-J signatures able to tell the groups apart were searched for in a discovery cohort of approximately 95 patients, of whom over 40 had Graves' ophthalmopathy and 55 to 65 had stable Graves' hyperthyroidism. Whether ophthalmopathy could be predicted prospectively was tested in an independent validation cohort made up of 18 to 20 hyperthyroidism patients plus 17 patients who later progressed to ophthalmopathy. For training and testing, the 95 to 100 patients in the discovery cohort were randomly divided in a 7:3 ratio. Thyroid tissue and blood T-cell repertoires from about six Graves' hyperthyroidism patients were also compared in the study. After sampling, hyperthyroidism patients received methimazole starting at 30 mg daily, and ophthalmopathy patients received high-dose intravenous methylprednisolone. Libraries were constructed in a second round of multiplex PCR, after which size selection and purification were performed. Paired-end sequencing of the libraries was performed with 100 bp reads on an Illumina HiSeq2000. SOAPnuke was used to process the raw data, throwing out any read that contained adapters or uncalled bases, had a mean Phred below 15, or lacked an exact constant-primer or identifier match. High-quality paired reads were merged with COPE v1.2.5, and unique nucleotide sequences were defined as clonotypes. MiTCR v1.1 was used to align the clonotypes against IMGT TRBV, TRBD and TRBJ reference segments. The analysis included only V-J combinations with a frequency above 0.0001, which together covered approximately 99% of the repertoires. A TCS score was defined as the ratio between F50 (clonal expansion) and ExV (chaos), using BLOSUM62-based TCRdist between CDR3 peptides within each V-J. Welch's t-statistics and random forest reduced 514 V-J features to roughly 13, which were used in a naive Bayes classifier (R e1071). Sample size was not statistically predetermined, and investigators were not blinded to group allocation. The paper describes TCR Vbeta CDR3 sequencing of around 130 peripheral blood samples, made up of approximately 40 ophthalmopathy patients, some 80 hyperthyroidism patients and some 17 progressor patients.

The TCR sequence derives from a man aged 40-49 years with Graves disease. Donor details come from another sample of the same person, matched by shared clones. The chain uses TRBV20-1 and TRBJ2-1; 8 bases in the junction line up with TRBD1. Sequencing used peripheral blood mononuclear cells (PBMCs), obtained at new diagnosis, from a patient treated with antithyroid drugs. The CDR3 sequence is CSASYLQGVVEQFF. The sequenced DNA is TGCAGTGCTAGCTATCTACAGGGGGTGGTTGAGCAGTTCTTC.